The sequence of this T cell receptor (beta chain) was determined in a study of cytomegalovirus exposure and HLA in healthy donors. J was trimmed by 3 bases and V by 6 bases; bases with no gene match: 7. CDR1 and CDR2 from the germline V gene are SNHLY and FYNNEI. This CDR3 comprises 15 residues. Study-level points and caveats: In a later analysis, several top co-occurrence clusters appeared linked to parvovirus B19, influenza, CMV and Epstein-Barr virus. In vitro data verified a few CMV-associated chains as specific for CMV antigens.

On this clone: Its specificity is not known.

The PCR had 60 Vbeta and 13 Jbeta primers. This table comes from immunoSEQ multiplex PCR, and its TCRdb copy is limited to in-frame clones, with some not included. The table includes about 150,000 clones, around 66% detected once. Sequencing was done on a sample of PBMCs. This sequence originates from a woman in her 30s in good health and CMV-seropositive. V is TRBV2 and J is TRBJ2-7, with TRBD1 matching over 11 bases. The CDR3 spells CASRFRDRGDYEQYF. DNA for the CDR3: TGTGCCAGCAGATTCCGGGACAGGGGGGACTACGAGCAGTACTTC.